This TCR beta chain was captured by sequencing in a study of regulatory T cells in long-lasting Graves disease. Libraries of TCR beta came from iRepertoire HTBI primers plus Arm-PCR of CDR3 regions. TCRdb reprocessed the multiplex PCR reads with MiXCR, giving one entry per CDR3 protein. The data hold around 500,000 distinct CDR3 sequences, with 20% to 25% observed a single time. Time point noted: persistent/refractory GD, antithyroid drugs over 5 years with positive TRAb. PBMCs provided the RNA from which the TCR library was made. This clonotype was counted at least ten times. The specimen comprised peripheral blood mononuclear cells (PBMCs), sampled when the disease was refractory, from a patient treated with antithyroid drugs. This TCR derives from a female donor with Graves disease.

The CDR3 region is CASSLVPRYSYEQYF. The CDR3 DNA reads TGCGCCAGCAGCTTGGTCCCGCGATACTCCTACGAGCAGTACTTC. The genes are TRBV5-1 and TRBJ2-7; no clear D. V was shortened by 0 bases and J by 0 bases, with 10 bases between the two germline ends. The CDR3 is 15 residues long. Germline lookup yields CDR1 SGHRS and CDR2 YFSETQ.